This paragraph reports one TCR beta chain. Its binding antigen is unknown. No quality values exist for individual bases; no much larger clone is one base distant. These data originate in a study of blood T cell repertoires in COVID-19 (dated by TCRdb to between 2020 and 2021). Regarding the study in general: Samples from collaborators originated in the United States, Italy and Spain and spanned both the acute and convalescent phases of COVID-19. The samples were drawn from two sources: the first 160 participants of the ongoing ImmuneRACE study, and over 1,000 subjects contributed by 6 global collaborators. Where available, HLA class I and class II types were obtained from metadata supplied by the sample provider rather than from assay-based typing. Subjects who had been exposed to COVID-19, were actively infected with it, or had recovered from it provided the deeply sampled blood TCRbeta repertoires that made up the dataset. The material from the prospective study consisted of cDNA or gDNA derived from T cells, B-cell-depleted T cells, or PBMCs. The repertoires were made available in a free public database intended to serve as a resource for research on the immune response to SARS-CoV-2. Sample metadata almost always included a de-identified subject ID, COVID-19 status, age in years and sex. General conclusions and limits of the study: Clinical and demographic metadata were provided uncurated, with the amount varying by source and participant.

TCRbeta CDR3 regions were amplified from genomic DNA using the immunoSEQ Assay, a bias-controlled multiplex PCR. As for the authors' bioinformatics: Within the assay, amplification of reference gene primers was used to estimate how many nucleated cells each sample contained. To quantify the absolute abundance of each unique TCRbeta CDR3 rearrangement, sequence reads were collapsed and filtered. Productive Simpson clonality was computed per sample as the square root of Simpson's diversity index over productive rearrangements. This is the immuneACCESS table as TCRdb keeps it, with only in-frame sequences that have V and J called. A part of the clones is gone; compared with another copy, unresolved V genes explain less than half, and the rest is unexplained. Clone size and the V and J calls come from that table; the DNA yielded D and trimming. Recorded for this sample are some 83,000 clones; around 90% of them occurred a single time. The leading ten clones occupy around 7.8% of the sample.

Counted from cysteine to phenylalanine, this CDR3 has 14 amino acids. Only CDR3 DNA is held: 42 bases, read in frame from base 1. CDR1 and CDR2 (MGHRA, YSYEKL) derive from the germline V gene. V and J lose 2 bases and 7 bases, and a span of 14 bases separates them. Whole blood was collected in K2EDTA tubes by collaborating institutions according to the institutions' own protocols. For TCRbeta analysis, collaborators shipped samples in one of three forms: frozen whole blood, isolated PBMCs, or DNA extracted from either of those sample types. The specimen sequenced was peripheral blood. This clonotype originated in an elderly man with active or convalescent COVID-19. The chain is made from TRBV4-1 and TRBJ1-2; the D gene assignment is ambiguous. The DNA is TGCGCCAGCAGCCAAACCCTTTCCAATAGTGGCTACACCTTC. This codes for CASSQTLSNSGYTF.